This TCR beta chain appears in the sequencing data of a study of blood T cells in healthy people across ages. Findings and caveats of the study: Roughly linear declines in TCR beta diversity per million T cells occurred with age. Long-lived donors carried more naive CD4+ cells and greater diversity than aged donors. Calculation of diversity from one million T cells yielded estimates considered to be underestimates.

For the second PCR, which ran for about 7 to 11 cycles, a sample-barcoded 5' primer and a J-beta primer mix were used. Each cDNA molecule carried a tag from a template-switch adaptor that contained 12 random nucleotides. TCRdb fed the 5' RACE reads into MiXCR, producing one record per CDR3 protein. Among roughly 900,000 distinct CDR3 sequences listed, 25% to 30% were seen once. About this clonotype: Its antigen is still unknown.

V lost 0 bases, J lost 7 bases, and 15 bases stayed unmatched. The CDR3 has 18 amino acids. The germline gives CDR1 SGHTA, CDR2 FQGNSA. Sequenced sample: blood. V is TRBV7-2 and J is TRBJ2-5; TRBD2 agrees at 9 bases. The sequence was collected from a woman of 80 years or more in good health. The CDR3 is CASSLAKSSGGTRGTQYF. Written as DNA, the CDR3 is TGTGCCAGCAGCTTAGCGAAATCCAGCGGGGGGACTAGGGGGACCCAGTACTTC.